These T cell receptor beta chains were read from a single sample in a study of blood T cell repertoires in COVID-19. Sequenced by immunoSEQ multiplex PCR; TCRdb stores in-frame clones only, minus some. The repertoire holds about 260,000 clones, with around nine tenths as singletons. Specimen: peripheral blood. These receptors originate from a man aged 35-49 years with active or convalescent COVID-19. The CDR3 runs from the conserved cysteine through the conserved F or W. The D gene is left open where the match is weak. Rows give clone size only sometimes, using once, few, many, or a class for an expanded clone.

CDR3 DNA	CDR3 protein	D gene	clone size	J gene	V gene
TGTGCCAGCAGCTTATGGGCGGGAGGGAGGTACGAGCAGTACTTC	CASSLWAGGRYEQYF	TRBD2	.	TRBJ2-7	TRBV7-6
TGTGCCAGCAGCTTAGTGGAGCGGGGGGGTCACAATGAGCAGTTCTTC	CASSLVERGGHNEQFF	TRBD2	.	TRBJ2-1	TRBV11-2
TGCGCCAGCAGCTTGGTAGCGGAGCAGGAGAATGAGCAGTTCTTC	CASSLVAEQENEQFF	.	.	TRBJ2-1	TRBV5-1
TGTGCCAGCTCTCCCAAAGGGGGAGGGGCCTATCAGCCCCAGCATTTT	CASSPKGGGAYQPQHF	.	.	TRBJ1-5	TRBV27
TGCGCCAGCAGCCAAGGACAGATGAGCAATCAGCCCCAGCATTTT	CASSQGQMSNQPQHF	.	.	TRBJ1-5	TRBV4-1
TGTGCCAGCAGCTTCCCCCCTACCCTCGACTTGGAGAGCACAGATACGCAGTATTTT	CASSFPPTLDLESTDTQYF	.	.	TRBJ2-3	TRBV7-9
TGTGCCAGCCACGCCATCGGGGGGAACTATGGCTACACCTTC	CASHAIGGNYGYTF	.	few	TRBJ1-2	TRBV6-5
TGTGCCAGCAGTTTTTTGCGGGGCCCTAGCACAGATACGCAGTATTTT	CASSFLRGPSTDTQYF	.	.	TRBJ2-3	TRBV6-2/TRBV6-3
TGTGCCAGCAGCGCCGACAGGCGTGCCTACTATGGCTACACCTTC	CASSADRRAYYGYTF	.	.	TRBJ1-2	TRBV6-5
TGTGCCAGCAGTCCCGCCGGGGGGTACAATGAGCAGTTCTTC	CASSPAGGYNEQFF	TRBD2	.	TRBJ2-1	TRBV6-5
TGTGCCACCAGTCCGGGGGGCCGGACGAAAGAGCAGTACTTC	CATSPGGRTKEQYF	.	.	TRBJ2-7	TRBV24-1
TGTGCCAGCAGCGGTGGGGGACACCTCGCGAACACCGGGGAGCTGTTTTTT	CASSGGGHLANTGELFF	.	.	TRBJ2-2	TRBV9
TGTGCCAGCAGTGAACGTGGTAGCGGGAGGGCCGGCGAGCAGTACTTC	CASSERGSGRAGEQYF	TRBD2	once	TRBJ2-7	TRBV2
TGTGCTAGTGGTTTGGCGACTAGCGGGGGGGCCGATGAGCAGTTCTTC	CASGLATSGGADEQFF	TRBD2	.	TRBJ2-1	TRBV12-5
TGTGCCACCGCGGGGGGGGTTGGAGAAAAACTGTTTTTT	CATAGGVGEKLFF	.	.	TRBJ1-4	TRBV24-1
TGTGCCTGGAGTCGGGGAGGGAGGGGTTCACCCCTCCACTTT	CAWSRGGRGSPLHF	.	.	TRBJ1-6	TRBV30
TGTGCCAGCAGTCCTAGCGGGGGGGCCCACAATGAGCAGTTCTTC	CASSPSGGAHNEQFF	TRBD2	.	TRBJ2-1	TRBV3-1/TRBV3-2
TGTGCCAGCAGCGTAGTTGCTAGCGGACAAGAGACCCAGTACTTC	CASSVVASGQETQYF	TRBD2	.	TRBJ2-5	TRBV9
TGTGCCAGCAGCAAAGAGCAGGGTGGGCAGCCCCAGCATTTT	CASSKEQGGQPQHF	.	.	TRBJ1-5	TRBV7-9
TGTGCCTGGGACCCCGGGGCCAAAAACATTCAGTACTTC	CAWDPGAKNIQYF	.	.	TRBJ2-4	TRBV30
TGTGCCAGCAGCCAAGAAACTAGCGGGGGTCCTTACGAGCAGTACTTC	CASSQETSGGPYEQYF	TRBD2	.	TRBJ2-7	TRBV4-2
TGTGCCAGGTACCCGGGACAGGGCCATGAGCAGTTCTTC	CARYPGQGHEQFF	TRBD1	.	TRBJ2-1	TRBV19
TGCGCCAGCGACAGGGGGTCGAACAATGAGCAGTTCTTC	CASDRGSNNEQFF	TRBD1	.	TRBJ2-1	TRBV5-1
TGTGCCATCAGTGACCCGCAGGGGTCCTATAATTCACCCCTCCACTTT	CAISDPQGSYNSPLHF	.	.	TRBJ1-6	TRBV10-3
TGTGCCAGCAGCTTAGCTTCAGGGGAGCAGTACTTC	CASSLASGEQYF	.	once	TRBJ2-7	TRBV11-2
TGTGCCAGCAGCGTAGACCAGGGGCCGAATACTGAAGCTTTCTTT	CASSVDQGPNTEAFF	.	once	TRBJ1-1	TRBV9
TGCAGCCCACGCAGGGGTCTTGAGCAGTTCTTC	CSPRRGLEQFF	.	.	TRBJ2-1	TRBV20-1
TGTGCCACCAGTGATTTCGGGGGCAATCAGCCCCAGCATTTT	CATSDFGGNQPQHF	.	few	TRBJ1-5	TRBV24-1
TGCGCCAGCAGCTTCGGACAGGGGACCGGGGAGCTGTTTTTT	CASSFGQGTGELFF	TRBD1	.	TRBJ2-2	TRBV5-1
TGTGCCAGCAGCCTCGGCCAGGGAACGAGCTCCTACAATGAGCAGTTCTTC	CASSLGQGTSSYNEQFF	.	.	TRBJ2-1	TRBV13
TGTGCCAGCAGAAGAAGGGGTTTGAGGAACACTGAAGCTTTCTTT	CASRRRGLRNTEAFF	.	few	TRBJ1-1	TRBV6-4
TGTGCTAGTGGTTTGGGGACAGGGGTGGCAGATACGCAGTATTTT	CASGLGTGVADTQYF	TRBD1	.	TRBJ2-3	TRBV12-5
TGTGCCAGCAGACAAGGACAGGGGGGGGATTCACCCCTCCACTTT	CASRQGQGGDSPLHF	TRBD1	.	TRBJ1-6	TRBV11-1
TGTGCTAGTGGTTTCTTCTCGGGACTTCCCCTCAATCAGCCCCAGCATTTT	CASGFFSGLPLNQPQHF	.	.	TRBJ1-5	TRBV12-5
TGTGCCAGCAGTTTCAGGGGGTGGGGGACTGAAGCTTTCTTT	CASSFRGWGTEAFF	TRBD1	.	TRBJ1-1	TRBV28
TGTGCCAGCAGCTTCACTAGCGGGAGTCTCCACGGGGAGCTGTTTTTT	CASSFTSGSLHGELFF	TRBD2	.	TRBJ2-2	TRBV3-1/TRBV3-2
TGTGCCAGCAGACCGGTTGGTGGGACAGGGAATGAAAAACTGTTTTTT	CASRPVGGTGNEKLFF	TRBD1	.	TRBJ1-4	TRBV7-9
TGTGCCAGCAAGGTTGCACAGGGGGTCGGGGAGCTGTTTTTT	CASKVAQGVGELFF	TRBD1	.	TRBJ2-2	TRBV6-5
TGTGCCATCGACGGGGGGGCTGGTAATTCACCCCTCCACTTT	CAIDGGAGNSPLHF	.	.	TRBJ1-6	TRBV28
TGTGCCACCAGTGACTCCACAGGGAGTAATCAGCCCCAGCATTTT	CATSDSTGSNQPQHF	.	few	TRBJ1-5	TRBV24-1